This T cell receptor beta chain comes out of a study of blood T cell repertoires in COVID-19 (dated by TCRdb to 2020 to 2021). Context from the whole study: The collaborator samples originated in the United States, Italy and Spain and spanned the acute and convalescent phases of COVID-19. The material from the prospective study consisted of cDNA or gDNA derived from T cells, B-cell-depleted T cells, or PBMCs. Deeply sampled blood TCRbeta repertoires from subjects exposed to, actively infected with, or recovered from COVID-19 were included in the dataset. The repertoires were made available in a free public database intended to serve as a resource for research on the immune response to SARS-CoV-2. The samples were drawn from the first 160 participants of the ongoing ImmuneRACE study and from 1,254 subjects provided by 6 global collaborators. Sample metadata almost always included a de-identified subject ID, COVID-19 status, age in years and sex. HLA class I and class II types, where available, came from metadata supplied by the sample provider rather than from assay-based typing. Study-level results and caveats: How much clinical and demographic metadata was included differed by source and by participant, and the metadata was provided uncurated.

Remarks on this clone: No antigen is known for it. Qualities for individual bases were not recorded, and no much larger clone is one base off.

The immunoSEQ Assay, a bias-controlled multiplex PCR, was used to amplify TCRbeta CDR3 regions from genomic DNA. Regarding the original processing steps: The number of nucleated cells in each sample was estimated from the amplification of reference gene primers within the assay. Sequence reads were collapsed and filtered to measure the absolute abundance of every unique TCRbeta CDR3 rearrangement. For each sample, productive Simpson clonality was calculated by taking the square root of Simpson's diversity index across productive rearrangements. The immuneACCESS repertoire file appears here via TCRdb, limited to in-frame rearrangements. These files lack a portion of the clones; in checked studies, under half of the deficit traces to unresolved V genes, and the cause of the others is not known. D and trimming come from the DNA, and the V and J calls and clone size come from that table. The sample table contains around 420,000 clones; only one count was recorded for roughly 88% of them. Jointly, the top ten make up approximately 2.1% of the sample.

Participants in the prospective study were aged roughly 18 to 90 years, lived in some 24 United States geographic areas, and enrolled through a virtual design. In the prospective study, cohorts were assigned on the basis of participant-reported clinical history obtained from a screening survey and a study questionnaire. Mobile phlebotomists in the prospective study collected whole blood, serum and a nasopharyngeal or oropharyngeal swab from every participant. Prospective study participants could optionally give additional blood draws and questionnaires over an approximately two-month period. Blood samples from the prospective study were shipped frozen or at room temperature prior to DNA extraction. From cysteine to phenylalanine, the CDR3 is 13 amino acids long. The kept DNA is CDR3 alone, 39 bases in frame from the first base. V is pared back by 6 bases and J by 7 bases, with 13 bases lying between the germline termini. Via the germline V gene (reference sequence), CDR1 is LGHDT and CDR2 YNNKEL.

Sequenced: PBMCs or T cells enriched from blood (not recorded which). The receptor's source is a woman aged 40 to 50 with acute COVID-19. The chain employs TRBV3-1 (or the pseudogene TRBV3-2) and TRBJ1-3, with the D segment identity uncertain. The bases read TGTGCCAGCAGAGCGGCGGGCGGGAACACCATATATTTT. Protein translation: CASRAAGGNTIYF.